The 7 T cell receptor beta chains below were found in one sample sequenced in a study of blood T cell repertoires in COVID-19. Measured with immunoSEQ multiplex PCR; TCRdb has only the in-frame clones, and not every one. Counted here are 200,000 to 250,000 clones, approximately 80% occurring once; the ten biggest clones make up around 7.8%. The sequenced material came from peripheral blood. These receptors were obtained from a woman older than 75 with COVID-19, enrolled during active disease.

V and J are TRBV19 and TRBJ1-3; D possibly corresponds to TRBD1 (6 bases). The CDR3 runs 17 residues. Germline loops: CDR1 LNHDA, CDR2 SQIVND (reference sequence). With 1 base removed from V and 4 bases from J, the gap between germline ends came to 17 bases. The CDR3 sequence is CASSIAPGPRGGNTIYF. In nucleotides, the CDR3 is TGTGCCAGTAGTATAGCCCCCGGACCTAGGGGGGGAAACACCATATATTTT.

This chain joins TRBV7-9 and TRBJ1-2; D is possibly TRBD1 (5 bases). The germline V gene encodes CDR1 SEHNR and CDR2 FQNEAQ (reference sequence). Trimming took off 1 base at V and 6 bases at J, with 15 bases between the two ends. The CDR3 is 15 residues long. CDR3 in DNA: TGTGCCAGCAGCTTAGAATGGCAGGGAGGCAATGGCTACACCTTC. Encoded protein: CASSLEWQGGNGYTF. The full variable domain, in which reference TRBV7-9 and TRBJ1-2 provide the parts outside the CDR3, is DTGVSQNPRHKITKRGQNVTFRCDPISEHNRLYWYRQTLGQGPEFLTYFQNEAQLEKSRLLSDRFSAERPKGSFSTLEIQRTEQGDSAMYLCASSLEWQGGNGYTFGSGTRLTVV.

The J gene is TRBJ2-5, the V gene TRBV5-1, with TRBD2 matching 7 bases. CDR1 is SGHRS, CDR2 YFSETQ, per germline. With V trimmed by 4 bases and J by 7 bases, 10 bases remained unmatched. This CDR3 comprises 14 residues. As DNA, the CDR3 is TGCGCCAGCAGCGCGGGCGGGGGATTGATGACCCAGTACTTC. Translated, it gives CASSAGGGLMTQYF.

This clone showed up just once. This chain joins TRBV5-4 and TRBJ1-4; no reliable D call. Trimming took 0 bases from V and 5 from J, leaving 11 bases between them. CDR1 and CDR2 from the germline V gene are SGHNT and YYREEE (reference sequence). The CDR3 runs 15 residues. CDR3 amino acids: CASSLVGSQNEKLFF. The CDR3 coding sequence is TGTGCCAGCAGCTTGGTGGGCAGCCAAAATGAAAAACTGTTTTTT.

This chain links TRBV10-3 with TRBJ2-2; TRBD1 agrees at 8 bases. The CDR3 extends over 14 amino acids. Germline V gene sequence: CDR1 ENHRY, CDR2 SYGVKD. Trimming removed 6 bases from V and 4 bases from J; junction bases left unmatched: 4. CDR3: CAIRDRGGTGELFF. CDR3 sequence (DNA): TGTGCCATCAGAGACAGGGGCGGCACCGGGGAGCTGTTTTTT.

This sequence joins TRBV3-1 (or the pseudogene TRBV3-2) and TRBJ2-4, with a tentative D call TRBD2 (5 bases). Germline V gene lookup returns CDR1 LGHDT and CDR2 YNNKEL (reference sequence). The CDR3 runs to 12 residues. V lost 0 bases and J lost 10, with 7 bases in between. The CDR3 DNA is TGTGCCAGCAGCCAAGAACAGCGGATTCAGTACTTC. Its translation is CASSQEQRIQYF.

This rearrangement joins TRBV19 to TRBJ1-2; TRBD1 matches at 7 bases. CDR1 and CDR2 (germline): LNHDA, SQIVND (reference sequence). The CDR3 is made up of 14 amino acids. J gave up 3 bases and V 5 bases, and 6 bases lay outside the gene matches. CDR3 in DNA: TGTGCCAGTAGTGACAAGGGACAGCACTATGGCTACACCTTC. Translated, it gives CASSDKGQHYGYTF.